These 3 T cell receptor beta chains came from one sample sequenced in a study of T-cell memory formation after mild COVID-19. MiXCR, run by TCRdb on the 5' RACE reads, gives a single entry per CDR3 protein. The repertoire holds 300,000 or so distinct CDR3 sequences, with roughly 15% as singletons. Sequencing input: PBMCs or a T cell subset sorted from them (not recorded which). All receptors come from a man aged 18 to 35 who had mild COVID-19 (a few samples of this study predate the infection). Cell type and time point are not known.

This clonotype has only a few counts. CDR3 bases: TGCAGCGTTGAAGCGGGACAGACCTACGAGCAGTACTTC. Amino acid sequence: CSVEAGQTYEQYF. V usage is TRBV29-1 and J usage is TRBJ2-7; 7 positions agree with TRBD1. The CDR3 totals 13 residues. Germline V lookup: CDR1 SQVTM, CDR2 ANQGSEA. Germline trimming cut 1 base from V and 2 bases from J; bases unmatched to any gene: 2.

This clonotype has just a few counts. This chain connects TRBV7-9 to TRBJ2-7, with 9 bases identical to TRBD1. Germline V gene data show CDR1 as SEHNR and CDR2 as FQNEAQ (reference sequence). The CDR3 sequence is 14 residues long. CDR3 sequence: CASSSGGDRVVLDV. The CDR3 bases are TGTGCCAGCAGCTCCGGTGGGGACAGGGTAGTTTTGGACGTC.

This chain connects TRBV6-5 to TRBJ1-2; 8 bases line up with TRBD1. The CDR3 extends over 15 amino acids. The V gene end was trimmed by 2 bases and the J gene end by 6 bases; junction bases not matched to a gene: 8. CDR1 and CDR2 (germline): MNHEY, SVGAGI. The CDR3 loop reads CASSYVSSGGHGYTF. The CDR3 bases are TGTGCCAGCAGTTACGTTTCCTCAGGGGGCCATGGCTACACCTTC.